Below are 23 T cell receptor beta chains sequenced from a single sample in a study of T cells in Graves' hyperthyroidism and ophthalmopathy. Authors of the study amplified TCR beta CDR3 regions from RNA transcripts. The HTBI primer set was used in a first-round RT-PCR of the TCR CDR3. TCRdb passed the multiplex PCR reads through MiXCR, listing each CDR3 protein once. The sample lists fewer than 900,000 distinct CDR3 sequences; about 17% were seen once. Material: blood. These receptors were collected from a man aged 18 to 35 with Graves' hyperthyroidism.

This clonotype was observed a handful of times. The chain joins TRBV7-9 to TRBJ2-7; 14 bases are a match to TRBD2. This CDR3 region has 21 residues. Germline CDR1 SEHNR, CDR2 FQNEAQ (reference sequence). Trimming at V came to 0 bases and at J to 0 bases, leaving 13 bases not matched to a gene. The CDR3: CASSLARLGLAGGLFSYEQYF. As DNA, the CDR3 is TGTGCCAGCAGCTTAGCAAGGCTAGGACTAGCGGGAGGCTTATTCTCCTACGAGCAGTACTTC. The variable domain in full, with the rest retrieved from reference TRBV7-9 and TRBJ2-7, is DTGVSQNPRHKITKRGQNVTFRCDPISEHNRLYWYRQTLGQGPEFLTYFQNEAQLEKSRLLSDRFSAERPKGSFSTLEIQRTEQGDSAMYLCASSLARLGLAGGLFSYEQYFGPGTRLTVT.

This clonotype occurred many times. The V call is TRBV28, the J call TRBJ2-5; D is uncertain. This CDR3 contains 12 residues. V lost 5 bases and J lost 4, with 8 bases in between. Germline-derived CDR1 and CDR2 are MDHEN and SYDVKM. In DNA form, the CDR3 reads TGTGCCAGCAGTCGGATTGGAGAGACCCAGTACTTC. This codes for CASSRIGETQYF. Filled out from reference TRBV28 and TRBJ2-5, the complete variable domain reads DVKVTQSSRYLVKRTGEKVFLECVQDMDHENMFWYRQDPGLGLRLIYFSYDVKMKEKGDIPEGYSVSREKKERFSLILESASTNQTSMYLCASSRIGETQYFGPGTRLLVL.

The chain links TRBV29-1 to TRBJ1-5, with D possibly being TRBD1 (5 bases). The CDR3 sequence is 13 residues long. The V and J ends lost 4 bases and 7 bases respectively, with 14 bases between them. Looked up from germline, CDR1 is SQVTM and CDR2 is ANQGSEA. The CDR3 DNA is TGCAGCGTTGGTCTGGGGGGAGGCCAGCCCCAGCATTTT. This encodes CSVGLGGGQPQHF.

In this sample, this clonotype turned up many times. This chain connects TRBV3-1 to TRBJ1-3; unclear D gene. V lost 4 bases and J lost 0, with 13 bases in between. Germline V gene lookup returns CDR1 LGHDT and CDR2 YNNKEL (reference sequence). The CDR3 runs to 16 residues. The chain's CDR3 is CASSRKGSASGNTIYF. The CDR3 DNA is TGTGCCAGCAGCCGCAAGGGTAGTGCCTCTGGAAACACCATATATTTT. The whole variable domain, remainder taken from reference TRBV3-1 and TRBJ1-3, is DTAVSQTPKYLVTQMGNDKSIKCEQNLGHDTMYWYKQDSKKFLKIMFSYNNKELIINETVPNRFSPKSPDKAHLNLHINSLELGDSAVYFCASSRKGSASGNTIYFGEGSWLTVV.

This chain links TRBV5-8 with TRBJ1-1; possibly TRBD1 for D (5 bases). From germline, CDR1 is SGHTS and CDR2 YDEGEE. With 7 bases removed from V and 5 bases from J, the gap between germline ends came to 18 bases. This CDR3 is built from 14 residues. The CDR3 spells CASLRGAGWTEAFF. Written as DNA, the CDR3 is TGTGCCAGCCTGAGAGGGGCGGGATGGACTGAAGCTTTCTTT.

CDR3 nucleotides: TGTGCCAGCAGCGTAGAACCGGGGGCGGCCCAGCATTTT. This codes for CASSVEPGAAQHF. This chain joins TRBV9 and TRBJ1-5, with a weak D call TRBD1 (6 bases). Trimming stripped 0 bases from V and 11 bases from J, with 12 bases between. CDR3 length: 13 residues. Germline V gene lookup returns CDR1 SGDLS and CDR2 YYNGEE.

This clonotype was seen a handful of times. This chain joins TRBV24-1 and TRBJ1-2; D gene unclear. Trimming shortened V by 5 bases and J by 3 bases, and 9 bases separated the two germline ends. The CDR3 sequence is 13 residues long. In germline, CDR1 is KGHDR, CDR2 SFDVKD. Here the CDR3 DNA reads TGTGCCACCAGTGGGGGATTGGACTATGGCTACACCTTC. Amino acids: CATSGGLDYGYTF.

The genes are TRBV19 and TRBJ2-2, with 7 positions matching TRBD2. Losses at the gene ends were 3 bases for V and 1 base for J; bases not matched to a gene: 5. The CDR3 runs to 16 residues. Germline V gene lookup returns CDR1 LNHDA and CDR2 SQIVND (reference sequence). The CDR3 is CASSIRDYENTGELFF. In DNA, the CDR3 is TGTGCCAGTAGTATCCGGGACTACGAGAACACCGGGGAGCTGTTTTTT. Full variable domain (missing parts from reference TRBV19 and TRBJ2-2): DGGITQSPKYLFRKEGQNVTLSCEQNLNHDAMYWYRQDPGQGLRLIYYSQIVNDFQKGDIAEGYSVSREKKESFPLTVTSAQKNPTAFYLCASSIRDYENTGELFFGEGSRLTVL.

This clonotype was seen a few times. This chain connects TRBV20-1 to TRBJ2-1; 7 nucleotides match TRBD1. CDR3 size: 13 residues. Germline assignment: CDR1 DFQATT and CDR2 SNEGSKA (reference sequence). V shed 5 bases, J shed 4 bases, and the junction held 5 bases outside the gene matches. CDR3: CSAPGQIYNEQFF. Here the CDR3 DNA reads TGCAGTGCTCCGGGACAGATATACAATGAGCAGTTCTTC.

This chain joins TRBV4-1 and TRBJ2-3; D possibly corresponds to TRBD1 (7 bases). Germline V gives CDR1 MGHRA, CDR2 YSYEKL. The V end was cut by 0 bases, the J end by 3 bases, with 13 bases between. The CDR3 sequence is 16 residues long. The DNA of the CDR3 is TGCGCCAGCAGCCAAGAGTCGCAGGGGGGTACAGATACGCAGTATTTT. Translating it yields CASSQESQGGTDTQYF.

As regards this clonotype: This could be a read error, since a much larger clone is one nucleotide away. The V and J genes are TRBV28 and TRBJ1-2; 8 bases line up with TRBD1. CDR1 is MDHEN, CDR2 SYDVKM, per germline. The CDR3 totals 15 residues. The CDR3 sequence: CASYTSRGPNYGCTF. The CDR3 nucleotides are TGTGCCAGCTATACCTCCAGGGGGCCAAACTATGGCTGCACCTTC.

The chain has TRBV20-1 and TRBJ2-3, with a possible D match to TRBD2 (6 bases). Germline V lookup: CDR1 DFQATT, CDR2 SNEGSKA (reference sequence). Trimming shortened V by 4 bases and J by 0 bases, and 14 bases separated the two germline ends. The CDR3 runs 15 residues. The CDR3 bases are TGCAGTGCTAACAGCATAGCGGAGAGCACAGATACGCAGTATTTT. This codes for CSANSIAESTDTQYF.

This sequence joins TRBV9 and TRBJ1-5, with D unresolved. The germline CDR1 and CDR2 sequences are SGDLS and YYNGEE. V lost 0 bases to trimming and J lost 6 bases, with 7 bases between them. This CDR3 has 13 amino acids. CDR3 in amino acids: CASSVADGQPQHF. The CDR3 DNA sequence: TGTGCCAGCAGCGTAGCGGACGGTCAGCCCCAGCATTTT. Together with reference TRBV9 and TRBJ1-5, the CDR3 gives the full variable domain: DSGVTQTPKHLITATGQRVTLRCSPRSGDLSVYWYQQSLDQGLQFLIQYYNGEERAKGNILERFSAQQFPDLHSELNLSSLELGDSALYFCASSVADGQPQHFGDGTRLSIL.

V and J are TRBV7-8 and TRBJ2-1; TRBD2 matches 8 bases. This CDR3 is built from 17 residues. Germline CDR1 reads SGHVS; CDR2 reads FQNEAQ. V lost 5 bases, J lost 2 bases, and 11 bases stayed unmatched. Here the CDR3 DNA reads TGTGCCAGCAGCATTAGAACGAGCGGGAGTGCCTACAATGAGCAGTTCTTC. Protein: CASSIRTSGSAYNEQFF. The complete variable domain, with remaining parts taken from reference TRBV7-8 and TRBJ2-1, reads GAGVSQSPRYKVAKRGQDVALRCDPISGHVSLFWYQQALGQGPEFLTYFQNEAQLDKSGLPSDRFFAERPEGSVSTLKIQRTQQEDSAVYLCASSIRTSGSAYNEQFFGPGTRLTVL.

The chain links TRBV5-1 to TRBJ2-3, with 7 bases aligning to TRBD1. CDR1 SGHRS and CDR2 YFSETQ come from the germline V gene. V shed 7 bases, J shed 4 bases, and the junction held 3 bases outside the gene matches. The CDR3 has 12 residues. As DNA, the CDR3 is TGCGCCAGCGGCAGGGGGTCAGATACGCAGTATTTT. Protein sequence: CASGRGSDTQYF. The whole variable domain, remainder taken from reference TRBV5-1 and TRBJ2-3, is KAGVTQTPRYLIKTRGQQVTLSCSPISGHRSVSWYQQTPGQGLQFLFEYFSETQRNKGNFPGRFSGRQFSNSRSEMNVSTLELGDSALYLCASGRGSDTQYFGPGTRLTVL.

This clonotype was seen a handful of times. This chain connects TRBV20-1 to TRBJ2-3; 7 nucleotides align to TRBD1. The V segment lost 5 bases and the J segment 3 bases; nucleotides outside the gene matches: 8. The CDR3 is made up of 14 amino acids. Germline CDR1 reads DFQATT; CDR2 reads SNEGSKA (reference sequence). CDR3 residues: CSALADRVTDTQYF. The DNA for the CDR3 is TGCAGTGCTCTTGCAGACAGGGTGACAGATACGCAGTATTTT.

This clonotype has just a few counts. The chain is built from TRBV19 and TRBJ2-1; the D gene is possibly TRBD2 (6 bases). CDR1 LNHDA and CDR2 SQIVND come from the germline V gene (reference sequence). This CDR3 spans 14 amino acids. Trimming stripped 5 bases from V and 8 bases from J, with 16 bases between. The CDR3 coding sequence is TGTGCCAGTAGTGGGCTAGCGCCAAGGTATGAGCAGTTCTTC. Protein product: CASSGLAPRYEQFF.

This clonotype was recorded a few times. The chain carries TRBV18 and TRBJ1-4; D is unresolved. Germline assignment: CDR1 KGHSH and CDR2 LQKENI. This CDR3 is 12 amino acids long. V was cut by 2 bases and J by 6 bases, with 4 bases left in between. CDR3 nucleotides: TGTGCCAGCTCACCAGCCTATGAAAAACTGTTTTTT. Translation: CASSPAYEKLFF. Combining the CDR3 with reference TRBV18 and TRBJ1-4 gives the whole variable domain NAGVMQNPRHLVRRRGQEARLRCSPMKGHSHVYWYRQLPEEGLKFMVYLQKENIIDESGMPKERFSAEFPKEGPSILRIQQVVRGDSAAYFCASSPAYEKLFFGSGTQLSVL.

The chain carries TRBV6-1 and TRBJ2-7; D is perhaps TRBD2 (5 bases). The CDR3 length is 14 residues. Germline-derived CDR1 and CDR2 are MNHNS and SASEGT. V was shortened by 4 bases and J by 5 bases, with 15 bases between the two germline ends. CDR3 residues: CASSGTRGGDEQYF. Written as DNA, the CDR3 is TGTGCCAGCAGTGGGACCCGAGGAGGCGACGAGCAGTACTTC.

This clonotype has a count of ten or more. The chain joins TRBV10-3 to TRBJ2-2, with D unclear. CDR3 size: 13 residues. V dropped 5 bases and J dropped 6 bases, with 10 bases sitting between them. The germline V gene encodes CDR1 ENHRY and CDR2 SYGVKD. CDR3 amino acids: CAISTTTAGELFF. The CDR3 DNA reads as TGTGCCATCAGTACAACAACCGCCGGGGAGCTGTTTTTT.

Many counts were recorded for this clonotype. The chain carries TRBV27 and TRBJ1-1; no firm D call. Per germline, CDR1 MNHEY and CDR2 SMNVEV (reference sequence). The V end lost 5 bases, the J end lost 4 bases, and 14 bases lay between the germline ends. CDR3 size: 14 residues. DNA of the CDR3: TGTGCCAGCAGTCCCCTTTATGGCGGCACTGAAGCTTTCTTT. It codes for CASSPLYGGTEAFF.

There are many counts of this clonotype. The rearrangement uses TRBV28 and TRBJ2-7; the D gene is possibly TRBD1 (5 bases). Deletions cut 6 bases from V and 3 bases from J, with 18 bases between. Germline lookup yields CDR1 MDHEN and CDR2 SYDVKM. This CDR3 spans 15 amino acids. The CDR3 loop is CASRPGSDPVYEQYF. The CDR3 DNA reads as TGTGCCAGCAGGCCAGGGTCCGATCCTGTCTACGAGCAGTACTTC.

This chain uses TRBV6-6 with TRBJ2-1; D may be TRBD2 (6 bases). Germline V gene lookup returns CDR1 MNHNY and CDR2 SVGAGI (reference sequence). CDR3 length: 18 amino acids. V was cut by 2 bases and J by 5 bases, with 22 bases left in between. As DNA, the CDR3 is TGTGCCAGCAGTTACCCCCCTAGGCGGGAAGGACAAAACAATGAGCAGTTCTTC. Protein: CASSYPPRREGQNNEQFF.